This T cell receptor beta chain was recorded in a study of blood T cells in healthy people across ages. Combining a sample-barcoded 5' primer with a J-beta primer mix, a second PCR ran for about 7 to 11 cycles. One entry per CDR3 protein results from TCRdb running MiXCR on the 5' RACE reads. Seen here are 600,000 or so distinct CDR3 sequences, roughly 31% observed once, and the top ten hold around a sixth. Isolated PBMCs totaled at least 7 million in each sample. This clonotype appeared a few times. This CDR3 contains 13 residues. Trimming left V 0 bases short and J 6 bases short, with 11 bases between. Germline CDR1 reads DFQATT; CDR2 reads SNEGSKA (reference sequence).

The chain is built from TRBV20-1 and TRBJ1-1; D is possibly TRBD1 (5 bases). Sample: blood. This TCR was sampled from an elderly woman in good health. The CDR3 region is CSARDGAGPEAFF. The CDR3 coding sequence is TGCAGTGCTAGAGACGGGGCAGGACCTGAAGCTTTCTTT.